This T cell receptor (beta chain) was captured by sequencing in a study of CD4 T cell repertoires in COVID-19. Libraries were prepared by immunoSEQ multiplex PCR; TCRdb keeps only in-frame clonotypes and omits some of them. Among tens of thousands of clones listed, 80% to 90% were seen once. Sequencing was done directly on freshly isolated, uncultured memory T cells. The sequence was obtained from a human donor who had COVID-19. The starting material was central memory CD4+ T cells from blood, obtained before the COVID-19 pandemic.

CDR3 bases: TGTGCCAGCAGTCCGTTAGGGTCCGGGACACCCACAGATACGCAGTATTTT. The encoded protein is CASSPLGSGTPTDTQYF. The chain has TRBV6-4 and TRBJ2-3; possibly TRBD1 for D (6 bases). Germline CDR1 MRHNA, CDR2 SNTAGT. This CDR3 comprises 17 residues. V was cut by 5 bases and J by 2 bases, with 20 bases left in between.